The 17 T cell receptor beta chains below all came from one sample that was sequenced in a study of shared clonotypes between healthy human individuals. Clones were read by immunoSEQ multiplex PCR, and TCRdb kept only the in-frame ones, dropping some. The sample lists approximately 500,000 clones; about 95% were seen once. Sequenced: naive CD4+ T cells sorted from blood. Sample subset: CD45RA+ positively selected. The receptors shown here come from a woman younger than 45 in good health.

The CDR3 nucleotides read TGTGCCAGCAGCCCCTGGACAGACACAGATACGCAGTATTTT. Translation gives CASSPWTDTDTQYF. The chain joins TRBV16 to TRBJ2-3, with TRBD1 as a possible D gene (6 bases). CDR1 is KGHSY, CDR2 FQNENV, per germline. The V end was cut by 4 bases, the J end by 2 bases, with 10 bases between. The CDR3 runs to 14 residues.

The chain joins TRBV28 to TRBJ1-4; D is uncertain. CDR3 length equals 14 residues. Germline V CDR1 and CDR2: MDHEN, SYDVKM. The V end was cut by 6 bases, the J end by 5 bases, with 13 bases between. As DNA, the CDR3 is TGTGCCAGCAGCCGAGGGCTTTCCAATGAAAAACTGTTTTTT. Amino acid sequence: CASSRGLSNEKLFF.

The chain combines TRBV6-4 with TRBJ2-7; the D gene is possibly TRBD2 (6 bases). The germline CDR1 and CDR2 sequences are MRHNA and SNTAGT. This CDR3 spans 14 amino acids. V was cut by 5 bases and J by 2 bases, with 13 bases left in between. CDR3 amino acids: CASSFLAGPYEQYF. CDR3 DNA sequence: TGTGCCAGCAGTTTTCTGGCGGGGCCCTACGAGCAGTACTTC.

The V and J genes are TRBV28 and TRBJ1-4; no clear D. Trimming pared 2 bases from V and 5 bases from J, leaving 3 bases between. The CDR3 covers 12 residues. Germline CDR1 MDHEN, CDR2 SYDVKM. The CDR3 bases are TGTGCCAGCAGTTTAGGAAATGAAAAACTGTTTTTT. As protein: CASSLGNEKLFF. Looking up the rest from reference TRBV28 and TRBJ1-4 gives the full variable domain: DVKVTQSSRYLVKRTGEKVFLECVQDMDHENMFWYRQDPGLGLRLIYFSYDVKMKEKGDIPEGYSVSREKKERFSLILESASTNQTSMYLCASSLGNEKLFFGSGTQLSVL.

V is TRBV7-2 and J is TRBJ2-7, with 13 bases identical to TRBD2. CDR1 and CDR2 (germline): SGHTA, FQGNSA. This CDR3 has 14 residues. The V gene end was trimmed by 6 bases and the J gene end by 7 bases; junction bases not matched to a gene: 6. The CDR3 DNA sequence: TGTGCCAGCAGTATAACTAGCGGGAGGGTGGAGCAGTACTTC. Its translation: CASSITSGRVEQYF.

The genes are TRBV28 and TRBJ2-7, with TRBD1 matching over 9 bases. The germline gives CDR1 MDHEN, CDR2 SYDVKM. V shed 5 bases and J 4 bases; nucleotides not matched to a gene: 9. The CDR3 has 15 amino acids. The CDR3 coding sequence is TGTGCCAGCAGTCTTTTTCGGGACAGGGTTTACGAGCAGTACTTC. This codes for CASSLFRDRVYEQYF.

V gene TRBV28 combines with J gene TRBJ1-3, with D possibly being TRBD1 (5 bases). Germline V gene lookup returns CDR1 MDHEN and CDR2 SYDVKM. CDR3 length equals 16 residues. The V gene lost 5 bases and the J gene lost 0 bases, with 14 bases spanning the gap. In DNA, the CDR3 is TGTGCCAGCAGTGATGCAACAGGCTACTCTGGAAACACCATATATTTT. The encoded protein is CASSDATGYSGNTIYF.

V gene TRBV9 combines with J gene TRBJ2-4; 9 bases fit TRBD2. V trimming: 0 bases; J trimming: 9 bases; junction bases outside the gene matches: 7. Germline assignment: CDR1 SGDLS and CDR2 YYNGEE. This CDR3 has 15 residues. The CDR3 sequence: CASSVDSGSGFIQYF. DNA for the CDR3: TGTGCCAGCAGCGTAGATAGCGGGAGCGGGTTCATTCAGTACTTC. Supplemented by reference TRBV9 and TRBJ2-4, the full variable domain reads DSGVTQTPKHLITATGQRVTLRCSPRSGDLSVYWYQQSLDQGLQFLIQYYNGEERAKGNILERFSAQQFPDLHSELNLSSLELGDSALYFCASSVDSGSGFIQYFGAGTRLSVL.

The chain uses TRBV7-9 and TRBJ2-2, with D perhaps TRBD1 (5 bases). V lost 4 bases and J 2 bases, leaving 11 bases between the germline ends. The CDR3 runs 15 residues. Looked up from germline, CDR1 is SEHNR and CDR2 is FQNEAQ (reference sequence). CDR3: CASSSLTANTGELFF. The CDR3 DNA follows: TGTGCCAGCAGCTCTTTGACAGCTAACACCGGGGAGCTGTTTTTT.

The chain employs TRBV5-1 and TRBJ1-4; TRBD1 matches at 7 bases. CDR1 and CDR2 from the germline V gene are SGHRS and YFSETQ. V trimming: 3 bases; J trimming: 6 bases; junction bases outside the gene matches: 5. The CDR3 runs 14 residues. CDR3 sequence: CASSSDDRDEKLFF. CDR3 bases: TGCGCCAGCAGCTCGGACGACAGGGATGAAAAACTGTTTTTT.

J is TRBJ2-3 and V is TRBV28; the D is unclear. Germline V lookup: CDR1 MDHEN, CDR2 SYDVKM. V lost 6 bases to trimming and J lost 4 bases, with 11 bases between them. The CDR3 has 13 residues. The CDR3 region is CASSPTWADTQYF. CDR3 sequence (DNA): TGTGCCAGCAGCCCTACCTGGGCAGATACGCAGTATTTT.

The rearrangement links TRBV4-1 to TRBJ2-3; 8 positions match TRBD2. J gave up 5 bases and V 0 bases, and 10 bases lay outside the gene matches. The length of the CDR3 is 17 residues. Per the germline V gene, CDR1 is MGHRA and CDR2 is YSYEKL. The CDR3 region has the DNA TGCGCCAGCAGCCAAGACCGGGACACCAGCGGGAGAGATACGCAGTATTTT. It translates to CASSQDRDTSGRDTQYF.

The V call is TRBV12-5, the J call TRBJ1-5, with no clear D. Germline CDR1 reads LGHNT; CDR2 reads FRNRAP. The CDR3 covers 13 residues. The germline V and J ends were trimmed by 6 bases and 3 bases, with 9 bases remaining between them. CDR3 loop: CASGKTPNQPQHF. The CDR3 region has the DNA TGTGCTAGTGGCAAGACACCCAATCAGCCCCAGCATTTT. Together with reference TRBV12-5 and TRBJ1-5, the CDR3 gives the full variable domain: DARVTQTPRHKVTEMGQEVTMRCQPILGHNTVFWYRQTMMQGLELLAYFRNRAPLDDSGMPKDRFSAEMPDATLATLKIQPSEPRDSAVYFCASGKTPNQPQHFGDGTRLSIL.

This chain uses TRBV29-1 with TRBJ1-1, with D maybe TRBD1 (5 bases). Germline V gene lookup returns CDR1 SQVTM and CDR2 ANQGSEA. The CDR3 runs to 16 residues. The V end lost 7 bases, the J end lost 3 bases, and 24 bases lay between the germline ends. CDR3 sequence: CSAALGSQGRDTEAFF. The DNA for the CDR3 is TGCAGCGCCGCGCTCGGATCTCAGGGACGGGACACTGAAGCTTTCTTT.

The V call is TRBV28, the J call TRBJ2-7, with TRBD2 matching 9 bases. Germline assignment: CDR1 MDHEN and CDR2 SYDVKM. The CDR3 is made up of 13 amino acids. Unmatched junction bases numbered 5, after V lost 5 bases and J lost 6 bases. The CDR3 nucleotides are TGTGCCAGCAGTCATAGCGGGAGTAGCGAGCAGTACTTC. Protein sequence: CASSHSGSSEQYF.

V is TRBV5-4 and J is TRBJ2-1, with a weak D call TRBD1 (5 bases). This CDR3 contains 17 residues. Germline V gene lookup returns CDR1 SGHNT and CDR2 YYREEE (reference sequence). Between the trimmed V and J ends, which lost 2 bases and 6 bases, there was a span of 21 bases. CDR3 region: CASSLKRQTESGNEQFF. The CDR3 nucleotides read TGTGCCAGCAGCTTAAAACGTCAGACAGAGTCTGGCAATGAGCAGTTCTTC.

This chain joins TRBV5-1 and TRBJ2-1; no clear D gene. Trimming pared 3 bases from V and 6 bases from J, leaving 13 bases between. The CDR3 sequence is 14 residues long. CDR1 and CDR2 (germline): SGHRS, YFSETQ. The CDR3 here is CASSSVSGSNEQFF. CDR3 DNA sequence: TGCGCCAGCAGCTCCGTATCGGGTTCCAATGAGCAGTTCTTC.